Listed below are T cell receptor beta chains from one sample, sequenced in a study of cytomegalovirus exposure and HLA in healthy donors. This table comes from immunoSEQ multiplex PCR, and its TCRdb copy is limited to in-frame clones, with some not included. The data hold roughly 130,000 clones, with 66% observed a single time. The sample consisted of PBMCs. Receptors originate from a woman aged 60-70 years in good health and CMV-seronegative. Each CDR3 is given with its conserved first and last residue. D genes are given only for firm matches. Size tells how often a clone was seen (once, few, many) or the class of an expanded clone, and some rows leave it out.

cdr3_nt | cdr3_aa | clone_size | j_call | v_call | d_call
TGTGCCAGCAGCTCCCATAGCGGAAAGCACTACGAGCAGTACTTC | CASSSHSGKHYEQYF | few | TRBJ2-7 | TRBV11-1 | -
TGCGCCAGCAGCTTGGATCAGGGGCAACCCTACGAGCAGTACTTC | CASSLDQGQPYEQYF | - | TRBJ2-7 | TRBV5-1 | -
TGTGCCAGCAGCTTACCAGGGAACACTGAAGCTTTCTTT | CASSLPGNTEAFF | many | TRBJ1-1 | TRBV7-2 | -
TGTGCCAGCAGCTCATCGCTAGCGGGGGGGAGCACAGATACGCAGTATTTT | CASSSSLAGGSTDTQYF | - | TRBJ2-3 | TRBV7-4 | TRBD2
TGTGCCAGCAAGGGGGACGGGCCCCAGCATTTT | CASKGDGPQHF | - | TRBJ1-5 | TRBV6-6 | -
TGCGCCAGCAGCTTTTCTAGGGCGGGAGCGAATGAGCAGTACTTC | CASSFSRAGANEQYF | - | TRBJ2-7 | TRBV5-1 | TRBD2
TGCACCAGCAGCCAAGATAGGCCGTGCGGGAAGCACCAAGAGACCCAGTACTTC | CTSSQDRPCGKHQETQYF | few | TRBJ2-5 | TRBV1 | -
TGTGCCAGCAGTGACCACGGGGACTACGAGCAGTACTTC | CASSDHGDYEQYF | - | TRBJ2-7 | TRBV25-1 | -
TGTGCCACCCGGGACTTCACAGATACGCAGTATTTT | CATRDFTDTQYF | - | TRBJ2-3 | TRBV15 | -
TGCGCCAGCAGCCTGAGAACTCCAGGAACAACTAATGAAAAACTGTTTTTT | CASSLRTPGTTNEKLFF | many | TRBJ1-4 | TRBV4-1 | -
TGTGCCAGCAAACTCAGGGTGATGGGGGGCACTGAAGCTTTCTTT | CASKLRVMGGTEAFF | - | TRBJ1-1 | TRBV11-2 | -
TGCGCCAGCAGCCAACTGCCGGGACTAGCGGGAGGTATAGCCAAAAACATTCAGTACTTC | CASSQLPGLAGGIAKNIQYF | - | TRBJ2-4 | TRBV4-1 | TRBD2
TGTGCCAGCGGGACAGGGGTACATAGCAATCAGCCCCAGCATTTT | CASGTGVHSNQPQHF | few | TRBJ1-5 | TRBV6-1 | TRBD1
TGTGCCAGCAGCTTACCCGGAGCCGTCCGGGAGCTGTTTTTT | CASSLPGAVRELFF | - | TRBJ2-2 | TRBV7-2 | -
TGTGCCAGCAGCTTGTCCAGACTTAACACCGGGGAGCTGTTTTTT | CASSLSRLNTGELFF | - | TRBJ2-2 | TRBV7-2 | -
TGTGCCAGTACGGGACAGGGCCGGGATCAGCCCCAGCATTTT | CASTGQGRDQPQHF | few | TRBJ1-5 | TRBV19 | TRBD1
TGTGCCTCCAAGCCCAGCGGGAGTGCATCCTACGAGCAGTACTTC | CASKPSGSASYEQYF | - | TRBJ2-7 | TRBV2 | TRBD2
TGTGCCAGCAGCCGCATACAGGGAGCAGATACGCAGTATTTT | CASSRIQGADTQYF | - | TRBJ2-3 | TRBV7-9 | -
TGTGCCAGTAGTAAAGAGAAAGCGTCATACGAGCAGTACTTC | CASSKEKASYEQYF | - | TRBJ2-7 | TRBV19 | -
TGTGCCAGCAGCTTGAGGGGAGGAGAGACCCAGTACTTC | CASSLRGGETQYF | - | TRBJ2-5 | TRBV5-4 | -
TGCGCCAGCAGTTATACCGCCACGAGGGGCACAGATACGCAGTATTTT | CASSYTATRGTDTQYF | - | TRBJ2-3 | TRBV4-3 | -
TGTGCCAGCAGCACTACAGGGGGCTTTCTAACAGATACGCAGTATTTT | CASSTTGGFLTDTQYF | - | TRBJ2-3 | TRBV28 | TRBD1
TGTGCCAGCGGATGGGGGGAAGGACAGCCCCAGCATTTT | CASGWGEGQPQHF | - | TRBJ1-5 | TRBV6-5 | -
TGTGCCAGCTCACCTAGACAGGGGAGGGAAAACACTGAAGCTTTCTTT | CASSPRQGRENTEAFF | few | TRBJ1-1 | TRBV18 | TRBD1